Detailed here is one T cell receptor (beta chain). No antigen is known for it. Isolated RNA was reverse transcribed into cDNA used as the sequencing template. TCRdb's table, derived via immunoSEQ multiplex PCR, lists solely in-frame clones and lacks some. This sample yields some 150,000 clones, of which around 86% are seen a single time; approximately 13% belongs to the top ten. This entry is derived from a study of CD8+ T cells in alopecia areata. Study-wide results and caveats: In scalp and blood, many expanded lesional clones persisted during tofacitinib. Patients shared TCRs less clearly than mice did, possibly owing to HLA.

Treatment denoted: oral pan-JAK inhibitor, 5-10 mg twice daily. Peripheral blood samples and lesional scalp punch biopsies were obtained from alopecia areata patients. V was clipped by 5 bases and J by 3 bases, with 9 bases between them. The CDR3 is 12 amino acids. Germline loops: CDR1 SGHRS, CDR2 YFSETQ. Specimen: CD8+ T cells sorted from blood, collected at week 4, from a patient treated with tofacitinib. The V gene is TRBV5-1, the J gene TRBJ2-7; D is unclear. The sequence derives from a human donor with alopecia areata. The CDR3 DNA reads as TGCGCCAGCAGTTCTGACATCTACGAGCAGTACTTC. As protein: CASSSDIYEQYF.